This passage covers 19 T cell receptor beta chains from one sample sequenced in a study of shared clonotypes between healthy human individuals. Assay: immunoSEQ multiplex PCR; the TCRdb copy retains only in-frame clones and omits some. The sample contains roughly 1 million clones, about 75% of which appear only once. Input material: memory CD4+ T cells sorted from blood. The subset was: CD45RA-negative fraction. The receptor source for this set is a man between 18 and 29 years old in good health.

As concerns this clone: Other DNA sequences in the sample encode the same CDR3. J is TRBJ2-3 and V is TRBV9; D remains ambiguous. CDR3 size: 15 residues. Trimming took 0 bases from V and 0 from J, leaving 8 bases between them. Germline CDR1 reads SGDLS; CDR2 reads YYNGEE. The CDR3 bases are TGTGCCAGCAGCGTAGGTGGACCTAGCACAGATACGCAGTATTTT. Its protein product is CASSVGGPSTDTQYF.

The V call is TRBV7-3, the J call TRBJ2-3; D is undetermined. The V gene's germline CDR1 is SGHTA and CDR2 FQGTGA. The CDR3 sequence is 13 residues long. V was shortened by 1 base and J by 5 bases, with 7 bases between the two germline ends. CDR3 sequence (DNA): TGTGCCAGCAGCTTAAGTCTGGGAGATACGCAGTATTTT. Its protein is CASSLSLGDTQYF.

The CDR3 reads CAWSVQDGGNSPLHF. The CDR3 DNA reads as TGTGCCTGGAGTGTACAGGACGGAGGGAATTCACCCCTCCACTTT. The J gene is TRBJ1-6, the V gene TRBV30; perhaps TRBD1 as D (5 bases). Germline V gives CDR1 GTSNPN, CDR2 SVGIG (reference sequence). Trimming took 0 bases from V and 7 from J, leaving 13 bases between them. The CDR3 has 15 amino acids.

This chain links TRBV7-8 with TRBJ2-5; D uncertain. The CDR3 length is 16 residues. Germline V gene lookup returns CDR1 SGHVS and CDR2 FQNEAQ. The V end was cut by 1 base, the J end by 4 bases, with 16 bases between. CDR3 protein: CASSLGVGSFGETQYF. DNA of the CDR3: TGTGCCAGCAGCTTAGGGGTCGGTTCCTTTGGAGAGACCCAGTACTTC.

The rearrangement joins TRBV30 to TRBJ1-5, with unresolved D. There are 13 residues in the CDR3. In germline, CDR1 is GTSNPN, CDR2 SVGIG (reference sequence). Trimming shortened V by 1 base and J by 3 bases, and 7 bases separated the two germline ends. This CDR3 reads CAWSAQNNQPQHF. DNA for the CDR3: TGTGCCTGGAGTGCACAGAACAATCAGCCCCAGCATTTT.

The chain has TRBV19 and TRBJ2-7, with D perhaps given as TRBD1 or TRBD2 (5 bases each). The CDR3 runs to 14 residues. Trimming cost V 8 bases and J 2 bases, with 16 bases left between them. In germline, CDR1 is LNHDA, CDR2 SQIVND (reference sequence). The CDR3: CASATRDGAYEQYF. The CDR3 region has the DNA TGTGCCAGTGCCACAAGGGACGGAGCCTACGAGCAGTACTTC.

As concerns this clone: Other nucleotide sequences from this sample produce the same CDR3. The chain is built from TRBV28 and TRBJ2-6; weak D call: TRBD1 (6 bases). The germline V and J ends were trimmed by 6 bases and 1 base, with 10 bases remaining between them. Germline CDR1 is MDHEN and CDR2 is SYDVKM. CDR3 length: 15 amino acids. This CDR3 is CASSLTGSGANVLTF. In nucleotides, the CDR3 is TGTGCCAGCAGCCTAACAGGGTCTGGGGCCAACGTCCTGACTTTC.

This chain links TRBV2 with TRBJ2-7; no clear D. Trimming took off 2 bases at V and 7 bases at J, with 18 bases between the two ends. Germline values: CDR1 SNHLY, CDR2 FYNNEI. The CDR3 has 15 amino acids. CDR3 bases: TGTGCCAGCAGTGAATTCCCCGGCCGTTGGGATGAGCAGTACTTC. This translates into CASSEFPGRWDEQYF.

Concerning this clone: A much larger clone differs from this one at a single base, so this may be a read error. This sample also contains other DNA sequences that code for the same CDR3. V is TRBV20-1 and J is TRBJ2-7; D ambiguous. The CDR3 loop spans 11 amino acids. Germline CDR1 is DFQATT and CDR2 is SNEGSKA (reference sequence). Trimming took 0 bases from V and 4 from J, leaving 4 bases between them. Here the CDR3 DNA reads TGCAGTGCTAGAGAACGATACGAGCAGTACTTC. Translated: CSARERYEQYF.

This clone was seen only a few times. The chain carries TRBV5-6 and TRBJ2-5, with TRBD1 identical over 7 bases. This CDR3 has 15 residues. The V segment lost 2 bases and the J segment 4 bases; nucleotides outside the gene matches: 8. The germline CDR1 and CDR2 sequences are SGHDT and YYEEEE. CDR3 residues: CASSFFLGGTETQYF. The DNA for the CDR3 is TGTGCCAGCAGCTTCTTTTTAGGGGGCACAGAGACCCAGTACTTC.

This clone showed up just a few times. This CDR3 reads CAISQGDRLIYNEQFF. CDR3 DNA sequence: TGTGCCATCAGCCAAGGAGACAGACTTATATACAATGAGCAGTTCTTC. The chain couples TRBV10-3 to TRBJ2-1; possible D gene TRBD1, 5 bases. Between the trimmed V and J ends, which lost 6 bases and 4 bases, there was a span of 19 bases. The CDR3 extends over 16 amino acids. CDR1 and CDR2 from the germline V gene are ENHRY and SYGVKD.

The chain recombines TRBV19 with TRBJ2-7; TRBD1 matches at 7 bases. With V trimmed by 4 bases and J by 6 bases, 9 bases remained unmatched. The CDR3 consists of 14 residues. Germline-derived CDR1 and CDR2 are LNHDA and SQIVND (reference sequence). The CDR3 nucleotides are TGTGCCAGTAGTAAATGGGACAGTCACTCCGAGCAGTACTTC. It codes for CASSKWDSHSEQYF.

DNA for the CDR3: TGTGCCAGCAGCTTACAAGCGGGAGGATCGAATGAGCAGTTCTTC. Protein: CASSLQAGGSNEQFF. V usage is TRBV7-2 and J usage is TRBJ2-7, with 9 bases fitting TRBD2. The closer fit of TRBJ2-1 to the DNA end suggests the J call may be wrong. CDR3 length: 15 amino acids. CDR1 and CDR2 (germline): SGHTA, FQGNSA.

This chain joins TRBV15 and TRBJ1-4; possible D gene TRBD1, 5 bases. Between the trimmed V and J ends, which lost 0 bases and 7 bases, there was a span of 15 bases. The CDR3 sequence is 16 residues long. Germline lookup yields CDR1 LNHNV and CDR2 YYDKDF (reference sequence). CDR3 DNA: TGTGCCACCAGCAGAGATCAGGGCCCCCTCTCTGAAAAACTGTTTTTT. Translated: CATSRDQGPLSEKLFF. Variable domain in full (rest from reference TRBV15 and TRBJ1-4): DAMVIQNPRYQVTQFGKPVTLSCSQTLNHNVMYWYQQKSSQAPKLLFHYYDKDFNNEADTPDNFQSRRPNTSFCFLDIRSPGLGDTAMYLCATSRDQGPLSEKLFFGSGTQLSVL.

The chain employs TRBV18 and TRBJ2-2; no reliable D call. CDR3 length equals 14 residues. The germline CDR1 and CDR2 sequences are KGHSH and LQKENI. Trimming took off 3 bases at V and 5 bases at J, with 10 bases between the two ends. CDR3 sequence reads: CASSPAGRTGELFF. CDR3 in DNA: TGTGCCAGCTCACCCGCCGGGCGTACCGGGGAGCTGTTTTTT.

This clone was recorded only once. This chain joins TRBV29-1 and TRBJ2-1, with 11 bases identical to TRBD1. The J segment lost 6 bases and the V segment lost 7 bases, leaving 8 bases of the junction unmatched. In germline, CDR1 is SQVTM, CDR2 ANQGSEA. The CDR3 is 14 residues long. CDR3 residues: CSAGQGATANEQFF. Written as DNA, the CDR3 is TGCAGCGCCGGACAGGGGGCAACAGCCAATGAGCAGTTCTTC.

This chain connects TRBV30 to TRBJ1-5, with D unclear. The V gene lost 0 bases and the J gene lost 4 bases, with 13 bases spanning the gap. Germline loops: CDR1 GTSNPN, CDR2 SVGIG (reference sequence). The CDR3 is made up of 15 amino acids. This CDR3 reads CAWSVPPEANQPQHF. CDR3 DNA: TGTGCCTGGAGTGTACCCCCGGAGGCAAATCAGCCCCAGCATTTT.

The chain combines TRBV10-1 with TRBJ2-3, with D possibly matching TRBD1 (6 bases). This CDR3 spans 13 amino acids. CDR1 is WNHNN and CDR2 is SYGVQD in the germline V gene (reference sequence). Trimming pared 7 bases from V and 2 bases from J, leaving 10 bases between. This chain's CDR3 is CASNGQLTDTQYF. The CDR3 DNA reads TGCGCCAGCAACGGACAGCTCACAGATACGCAGTATTTT.

This clone has ten or more counts. The DNA of the CDR3 is TGTGCCAGCAGCTTAGCCTCAGGGGGCATCGCTGAAGCTTTCTTT. Encoded protein: CASSLASGGIAEAFF. This chain joins TRBV7-9 and TRBJ1-1; 8 bases line up with TRBD1. The CDR3 covers 15 residues. Unmatched junction bases numbered 6, after V lost 0 bases and J lost 6 bases. Germline values: CDR1 SEHNR, CDR2 FQNEAQ (reference sequence).